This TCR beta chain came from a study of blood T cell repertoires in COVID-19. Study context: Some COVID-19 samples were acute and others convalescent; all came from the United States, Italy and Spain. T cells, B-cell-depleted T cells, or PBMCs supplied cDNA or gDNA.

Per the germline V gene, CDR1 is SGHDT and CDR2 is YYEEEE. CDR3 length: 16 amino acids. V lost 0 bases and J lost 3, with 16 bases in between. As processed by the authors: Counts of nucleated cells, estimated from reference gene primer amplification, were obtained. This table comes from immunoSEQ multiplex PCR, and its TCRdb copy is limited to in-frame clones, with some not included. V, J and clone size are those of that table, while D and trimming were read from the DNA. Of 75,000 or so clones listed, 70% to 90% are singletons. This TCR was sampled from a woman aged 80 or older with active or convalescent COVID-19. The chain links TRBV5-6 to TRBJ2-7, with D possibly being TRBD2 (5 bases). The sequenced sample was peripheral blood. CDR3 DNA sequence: TGTGCCAGCAGCTTGGGAAGGGTCGCCCGGGACTACGAGCAGTACTTC. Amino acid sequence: CASSLGRVARDYEQYF.